This entry features one T cell receptor beta chain sequence. Its specificity is not known. The data derive from a study of T cell responses to AZD1222 COVID-19 vaccine. The study's findings and limits: Nearly half of spike-specific TCRs reportedly target variant regions that are unmutated in the B.1.351 and B.1.1.7 variants. Repertoires were sampled only after the peak T cell response. Females made up more of the donors, who were largely white British, and clonal diversity may have come out too low.

Sequenced by immunoSEQ multiplex PCR; TCRdb stores in-frame clones only, minus some. In the table there are about 130,000 clones, 75% to 95% of which are singletons. J was trimmed by 6 bases and V by 3 bases; bases with no gene match: 15. In germline, CDR1 is SGHRS, CDR2 YFSETQ. The CDR3 is 17 residues long. The receptor was isolated from an adult who received the AZD1222 COVID-19 vaccine. Specimen: peripheral blood, collected 28 days after the second AZD1222 dose. V is TRBV5-1 and J is TRBJ2-1; 7 bases line up with TRBD1. As DNA, the CDR3 is TGCGCCAGCAGCTCCCCAGACAGGGATGTGGTCAGCAATGAGCAGTTCTTC. Translating gives CASSSPDRDVVSNEQFF.